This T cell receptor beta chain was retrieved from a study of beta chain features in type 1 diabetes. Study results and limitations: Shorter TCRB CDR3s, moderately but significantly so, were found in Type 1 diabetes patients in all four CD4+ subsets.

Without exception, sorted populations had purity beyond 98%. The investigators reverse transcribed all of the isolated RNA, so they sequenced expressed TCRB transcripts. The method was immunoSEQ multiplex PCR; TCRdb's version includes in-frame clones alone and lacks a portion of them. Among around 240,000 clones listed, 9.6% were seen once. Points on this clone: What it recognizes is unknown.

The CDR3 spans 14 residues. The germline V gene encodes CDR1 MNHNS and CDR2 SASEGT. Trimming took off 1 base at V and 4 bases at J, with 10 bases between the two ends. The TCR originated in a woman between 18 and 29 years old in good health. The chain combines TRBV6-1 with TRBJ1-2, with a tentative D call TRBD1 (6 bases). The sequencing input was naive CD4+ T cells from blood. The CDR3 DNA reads TGTGCCAGCAGTGAAGTGGCAGGGGTCTATGGCTACACCTTC. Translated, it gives CASSEVAGVYGYTF.